The TCR beta chain described here comes from a study of neurological immune-mediated disorders. General study results and limits: HTLV-1-associated myelopathy had the most TCR clonal expansion, while multiple sclerosis had the least, a level that fell below healthy controls.

This clonotype was seen ten or more times. Antigen: not known. The germline V gene encodes CDR1 LNHNV and CDR2 YYDKDF (reference sequence). J gave up 0 bases and V 1 base, and 5 bases lay outside the gene matches. The CDR3 loop spans 19 amino acids. TCRdb itself ran the 5' RACE reads through MiXCR, one entry per CDR3 protein. This table has tens of thousands of distinct CDR3 sequences, around 3.9% appearing once. Source material was 2 million unsorted PBMCs, stored at -80 °C in RNAlater. The genes are TRBV15 and TRBJ2-1; 14 bases match TRBD2. The sample consisted of PBMCs. The sequence came from a man younger than 40 with multiple sclerosis. CDR3: CATSRGTSGGPSSYNEQFF. In DNA form, the CDR3 reads TGTGCCACCAGCAGAGGGACTAGCGGGGGGCCGAGCTCCTACAATGAGCAGTTCTTC.